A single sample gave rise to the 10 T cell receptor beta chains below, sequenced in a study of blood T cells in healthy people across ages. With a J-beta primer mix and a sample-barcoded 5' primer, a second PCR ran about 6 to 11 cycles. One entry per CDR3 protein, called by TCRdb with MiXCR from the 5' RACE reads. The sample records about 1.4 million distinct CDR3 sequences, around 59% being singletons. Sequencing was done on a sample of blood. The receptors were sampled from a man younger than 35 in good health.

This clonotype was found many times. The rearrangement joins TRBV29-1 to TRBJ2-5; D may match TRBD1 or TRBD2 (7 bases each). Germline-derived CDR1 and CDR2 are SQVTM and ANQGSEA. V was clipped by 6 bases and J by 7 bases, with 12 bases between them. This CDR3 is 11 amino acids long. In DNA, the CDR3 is TGCAGCGTACGCAGGGGGGGGACCCAGTACTTC. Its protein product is CSVRRGGTQYF.

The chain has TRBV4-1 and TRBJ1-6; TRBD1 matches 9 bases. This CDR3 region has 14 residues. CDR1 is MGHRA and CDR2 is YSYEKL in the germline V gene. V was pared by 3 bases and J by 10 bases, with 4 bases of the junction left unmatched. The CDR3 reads CASSQDRGGSPLHF. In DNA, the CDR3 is TGCGCCAGCAGCCAGGACAGGGGTGGGTCACCCCTCCACTTT.

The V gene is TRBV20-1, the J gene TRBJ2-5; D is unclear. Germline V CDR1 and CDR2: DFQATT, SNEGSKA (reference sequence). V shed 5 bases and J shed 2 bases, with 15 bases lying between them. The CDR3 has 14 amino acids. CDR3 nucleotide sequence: TGCAGTGCTGGGCGGACGTTGAATCAAGAGACCCAGTACTTC. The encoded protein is CSAGRTLNQETQYF.

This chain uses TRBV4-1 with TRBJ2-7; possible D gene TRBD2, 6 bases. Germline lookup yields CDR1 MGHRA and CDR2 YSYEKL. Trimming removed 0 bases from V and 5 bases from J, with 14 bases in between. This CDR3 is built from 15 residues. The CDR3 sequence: CASSQESGDYHEQYF. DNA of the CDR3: TGCGCCAGCAGCCAAGAGTCGGGGGATTACCACGAGCAGTACTTC.

The CDR3 region is CASSAHSGITGELFF. CDR3 sequence (DNA): TGTGCCAGCAGTGCCCATTCGGGAATTACCGGGGAGCTGTTTTTT. V is TRBV2 and J is TRBJ2-2, with a tentative D call TRBD2 (5 bases). Trimming removed 4 bases from V and 5 bases from J, with 14 bases in between. The CDR3 spans 15 residues. Germline-derived CDR1 and CDR2 are SNHLY and FYNNEI.

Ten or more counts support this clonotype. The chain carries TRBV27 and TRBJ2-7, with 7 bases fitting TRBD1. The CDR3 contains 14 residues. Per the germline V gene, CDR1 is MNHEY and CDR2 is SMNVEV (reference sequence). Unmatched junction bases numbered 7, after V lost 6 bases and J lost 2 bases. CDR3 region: CASSPRQGPYEQYF. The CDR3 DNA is TGTGCCAGCAGCCCCAGACAGGGTCCCTACGAGCAGTACTTC.

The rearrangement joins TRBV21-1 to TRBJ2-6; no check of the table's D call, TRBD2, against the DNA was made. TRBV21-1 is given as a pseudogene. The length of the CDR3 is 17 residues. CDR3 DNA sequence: TGTGCCAGCAGCAAAGTTGGAGGGGTGAGGGGGGCCAACGTCCTGACTTTC. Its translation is CASSKVGGVRGANVLTF.

Here the CDR3 DNA reads TGTGCCAGCAGGAGTACAGGACAGGCCCTTACTGAAGCTTTCTTT. Translated, it gives CASRSTGQALTEAFF. The chain recombines TRBV6-5 with TRBJ1-1; 7 bases map to TRBD1. CDR1 MNHEY and CDR2 SVGAGI come from the germline V gene. There are 15 residues in the CDR3. The ends lost 6 bases at V and 5 bases at J; junction bases unmatched: 12.

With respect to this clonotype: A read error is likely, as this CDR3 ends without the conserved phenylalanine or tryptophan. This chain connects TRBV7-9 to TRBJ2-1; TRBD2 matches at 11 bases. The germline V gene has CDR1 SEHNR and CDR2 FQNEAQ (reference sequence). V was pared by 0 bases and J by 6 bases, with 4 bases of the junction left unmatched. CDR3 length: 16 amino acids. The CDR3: CASSLAGSGGGNEQFL. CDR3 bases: TGTGCCAGCAGCTTAGCGGGTAGCGGGGGGGGCAATGAGCAGTTCTTA.

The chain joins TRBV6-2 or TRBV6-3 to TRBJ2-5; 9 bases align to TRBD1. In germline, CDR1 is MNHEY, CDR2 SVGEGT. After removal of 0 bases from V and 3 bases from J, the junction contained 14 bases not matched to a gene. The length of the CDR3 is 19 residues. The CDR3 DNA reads TGTGCCAGCAGTTACTCGAACCGTGAGACCGGGACAGGGAAAGAGACCCAGTACTTC. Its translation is CASSYSNRETGTGKETQYF.